The 18 T cell receptor beta chains below all came from one sample that was sequenced in a study of T-cell memory formation after mild COVID-19. TCRdb re-called the 5' RACE reads with MiXCR, one entry per CDR3 protein. The sample lists around 150,000 distinct CDR3 sequences; 11% were seen once. Sequencing used PBMCs or a T cell subset sorted from them (not recorded which). The receptors were sampled from a man between 18 and 29 years old who had mild COVID-19 (a few samples of this study predate the infection). Cell type and time point are not known.

This chain joins TRBV19 and TRBJ1-1; TRBD1 agrees at 7 bases. The CDR3 sequence is 17 residues long. Germline CDR1 is LNHDA and CDR2 is SQIVND (reference sequence). The V and J ends lost 5 bases and 7 bases, in that order; junction bases with no gene match: 19. CDR3 sequence: CASSPRTGPSYRGEAFF. DNA of the CDR3: TGTGCCAGTAGTCCACGGACGGGACCGAGCTACAGGGGTGAAGCTTTCTTT.

The chain has TRBV3-1 and TRBJ1-5, with D possibly being TRBD1 (6 bases). V lost 3 bases to trimming and J lost 0 bases, with 6 bases between them. This CDR3 is built from 14 residues. Germline CDR1 LGHDT, CDR2 YNNKEL (reference sequence). The CDR3 loop is CASSQDSSNQPQHF. For the CDR3, the DNA is TGTGCCAGCAGCCAGGACAGTAGCAATCAGCCCCAGCATTTT. The variable domain in full, completed from reference TRBV3-1 and TRBJ1-5, reads DTAVSQTPKYLVTQMGNDKSIKCEQNLGHDTMYWYKQDSKKFLKIMFSYNNKELIINETVPNRFSPKSPDKAHLNLHINSLELGDSAVYFCASSQDSSNQPQHFGDGTRLSIL.

This clonotype has just a few counts. V usage is TRBV5-1 and J usage is TRBJ2-4; D perhaps matches TRBD1 (5 bases). Per the germline V gene, CDR1 is SGHRS and CDR2 is YFSETQ. Deletions cut 1 base from V and 8 bases from J, with 13 bases between. The length of the CDR3 is 14 residues. The CDR3 region is CASSLWGQGDIQYF. CDR3 nucleotide sequence: TGCGCCAGCAGCTTGTGGGGTCAAGGGGACATTCAGTACTTC.

This chain links TRBV7-6 with TRBJ2-3, with 10 bases lining up with TRBD2. The trim removed 5 bases at V and 3 bases at J, leaving 11 bases unmatched. Germline CDR1 is SGHVS and CDR2 is FNYEAQ. This CDR3 region has 17 residues. The DNA of the CDR3 is TGTGCCAGCAGCCCCAGGATAGCGGGGGGAGGTACAGATACGCAGTATTTT. Encoded protein: CASSPRIAGGGTDTQYF.

In its sample, this clonotype was seen a few times. The chain has TRBV20-1 and TRBJ2-3, with 9 positions matching TRBD2. This CDR3 has 17 residues. Germline CDR1 reads DFQATT; CDR2 reads SNEGSKA (reference sequence). Losses at the gene ends were 6 bases for V and 4 bases for J; bases not matched to a gene: 17. The CDR3 DNA sequence: TGCAGTGCCACCGCATCCTGGCGGGGGGGCAGGGCAGATACGCAGTATTTT. Protein product: CSATASWRGGRADTQYF.

This clonotype was seen only a few times. This chain links TRBV20-1 with TRBJ2-1; D possibly matches TRBD1 or TRBD2 (7 bases each). Trimming took 0 bases from V and 13 from J, leaving 19 bases between them. The germline V gene encodes CDR1 DFQATT and CDR2 SNEGSKA (reference sequence). This CDR3 region has 14 residues. This CDR3 is CSARDQGGARAQFF. DNA for the CDR3: TGCAGTGCTAGAGATCAGGGGGGGGCCCGGGCTCAGTTCTTC.

This clonotype occurred many times. This rearrangement joins TRBV5-1 to TRBJ2-3; D is perhaps TRBD2 (6 bases). CDR1 is SGHRS and CDR2 is YFSETQ in the germline V gene. CDR3 size: 18 residues. V was trimmed by 1 base and J by 2 bases, leaving 20 bases between them. Here the CDR3 DNA reads TGCGCCAGCAGCTTGTTGGGGCTAGAGATGGGACTCACAGATACGCAGTATTTT. It specifies CASSLLGLEMGLTDTQYF. Together with reference TRBV5-1 and TRBJ2-3, the CDR3 gives the full variable domain: KAGVTQTPRYLIKTRGQQVTLSCSPISGHRSVSWYQQTPGQGLQFLFEYFSETQRNKGNFPGRFSGRQFSNSRSEMNVSTLELGDSALYLCASSLLGLEMGLTDTQYFGPGTRLTVL.

This clonotype appeared a few times. This sequence joins TRBV4-3 and TRBJ2-3, with unresolved D. This CDR3 is built from 16 residues. From germline, CDR1 is LGHNA and CDR2 YSLEER. With 3 bases removed from V and 0 bases from J, the gap between germline ends came to 13 bases. The CDR3, as DNA: TGCGCCAGCAGCCAGGGGTTCTCCGCTAGCACAGATACGCAGTATTTT. This codes for CASSQGFSASTDTQYF.

This chain links TRBV10-3 with TRBJ2-3; D perhaps matches TRBD2 (5 bases). CDR1 and CDR2 (germline): ENHRY, SYGVKD. This CDR3 has 15 residues. With 0 bases removed from V and 1 base from J, the gap between germline ends came to 8 bases. CDR3 protein: CAISESTGGTDTQYF. CDR3 nucleotide sequence: TGTGCCATCAGTGAGTCAACCGGGGGCACAGATACGCAGTATTTT.

This clonotype turned up a few times. The chain employs TRBV3-1 and TRBJ1-1; D is possibly TRBD1 (6 bases). This CDR3 has 13 amino acids. Trimming removed 7 bases from V and 3 bases from J, with 12 bases in between. Germline loops: CDR1 LGHDT, CDR2 YNNKEL (reference sequence). The chain's CDR3 is CASNLQGYTEAFF. CDR3 DNA sequence: TGTGCCAGCAACCTACAGGGTTACACTGAAGCTTTCTTT.

V gene TRBV29-1 combines with J gene TRBJ2-3; D tentatively reads TRBD1 or TRBD2 (6 bases each). Germline CDR1 reads SQVTM; CDR2 reads ANQGSEA. The CDR3 loop spans 13 amino acids. The ends were cut back, 4 bases at V and 9 bases at J, with 17 bases in the middle. The CDR3 nucleotides are TGCAGCGTTGGCTCGGGGGCCGATACCACGCAGTATTTT. Amino acids: CSVGSGADTTQYF.

This clonotype has more than one count but fewer than ten. The V and J genes are TRBV5-1 and TRBJ2-5, with D perhaps TRBD2 (6 bases). The CDR3 consists of 15 residues. Trimming shortened V by 1 base and J by 5 bases, and 15 bases separated the two germline ends. Germline V gives CDR1 SGHRS, CDR2 YFSETQ. CDR3 in DNA: TGCGCCAGCAGCTTGCAACCGGGGGTCGGGGAGACCCAGTACTTC. It codes for CASSLQPGVGETQYF.

In this sample, this clonotype turned up many times. The V gene is TRBV27, the J gene TRBJ2-1; 8 bases are shared with TRBD2. Germline CDR1 and CDR2: MNHEY and SMNVEV (reference sequence). J was trimmed by 1 base and V by 2 bases; bases with no gene match: 4. CDR3 length equals 16 residues. The CDR3 DNA follows: TGTGCCAGCAGTTTACGGCGGGGGGATTCCTACAATGAGCAGTTCTTC. Protein sequence: CASSLRRGDSYNEQFF.

In its sample, this clonotype was seen a few times. CDR3 sequence (DNA): TGTGCCAGCAGCCAAGATGAGGTGAACACTGAAGCTTTCTTT. Protein product: CASSQDEVNTEAFF. The gene calls are TRBV4-2 and TRBJ1-1; D gene uncertain. V lost 0 bases and J 0 bases, leaving 5 bases between the germline ends. CDR3 size: 14 residues. Germline V gene sequence: CDR1 LGHNA, CDR2 YNFKEQ.

This chain joins TRBV6-2 or TRBV6-3 and TRBJ2-2; 9 bases are shared with TRBD2. The length of the CDR3 is 15 residues. From germline, CDR1 is MNHEY and CDR2 SVGEGT. The V segment lost 5 bases and the J segment 3 bases; nucleotides outside the gene matches: 4. The CDR3: CASSGTSSDTGELFF. CDR3 bases: TGTGCCAGCAGTGGGACTAGCTCGGACACCGGGGAGCTGTTTTTT.

The chain employs TRBV2 and TRBJ2-7, with D tentatively TRBD2 (5 bases). The CDR3 loop spans 12 amino acids. CDR1 SNHLY and CDR2 FYNNEI come from the germline V gene. Trimming removed 6 bases from V and 3 bases from J, with 9 bases in between. DNA of the CDR3: TGTGCCAGCAGAGGACGGGACTACGAGCAGTACTTC. This encodes CASRGRDYEQYF.

The chain joins TRBV7-9 to TRBJ2-1, with D possibly being TRBD2 (6 bases). This CDR3 is 16 amino acids long. Trimming removed 5 bases from V and 7 bases from J, with 21 bases in between. CDR1 is SEHNR, CDR2 FQNEAQ, per germline (reference sequence). For the CDR3, the DNA is TGTGCCAGCAGCCCCATTTTCGCGGGGCCTGGGAATGAGCAGTTCTTC. Translated, it gives CASSPIFAGPGNEQFF.

The CDR3 DNA is TGTGCCAGCGAGGGACTTTTACCGAGGGACCGACCTGAGGAGACCCAGTACTTC. Translating it yields CASEGLLPRDRPEETQYF. The chain has TRBV6-2 or TRBV6-3 and TRBJ2-5; tentatively, D is TRBD2 (6 bases). Per the germline V gene, CDR1 is MNHEY and CDR2 is SVGEGT. V was trimmed by 8 bases and J by 5 bases, leaving 30 bases between them. This CDR3 has 18 residues.